The present T cell receptor beta chain was sequenced within a study of blood T cell repertoires in COVID-19. For the study at large: Specimens from acute and convalescent COVID-19 originated in the United States, Italy and Spain. The analysed material was cDNA or gDNA that came from T cells, B-cell-depleted T cells, or PBMCs.

Original processing methods: Amplification with reference gene primers provided the estimates of nucleated cell counts. The assay was immunoSEQ multiplex PCR, and TCRdb's table has in-frame clones only and misses some. V and J calls and clone size are as listed in that table; D and trimming were resolved from the DNA. The sample includes about 90,000 clones, around 87% of them seen just once. The CDR3 is 14 amino acids. Germline CDR1 is SGHTA and CDR2 is FQGNSA. V was trimmed by 1 base and J by 0 bases, leaving 6 bases between them. V is TRBV7-2 and J is TRBJ2-5; a weak D match, TRBD2 (6 bases). The specimen sequenced was peripheral blood. This receptor was identified in a human donor in a cohort sampled during active COVID-19. The CDR3 region has the DNA TGTGCCAGCAGCTTAGGGGGGGACCAAGAGACCCAGTACTTC. Its translation: CASSLGGDQETQYF.